The following is a T cell receptor beta chain sequence with its context. Antigen: not known. The sample comes from a study of T cell responses to AZD1222 COVID-19 vaccine. Study-level information: Second doses were pooled across both intervals (about 4 or about 12 weeks).

Germline V CDR1 and CDR2: SGHKS, YYEKEE (reference sequence). V dropped 6 bases and J dropped 9; count of bases not matched to a gene: 19. The CDR3 length is 18 residues. Measured with immunoSEQ multiplex PCR; TCRdb has only the in-frame clones, and not every one. Of about 83,000 clones in the sample, 86% are singletons; the top ten hold 7.5% to 9%. Whole-study findings and limits: Baseline seropositivity occurred in only 5 or 6 AZD1222 recipients. Donors were largely white British and mainly female; clonal diversity was possibly underestimated. Nearly half of the spike-specific TCRs reportedly recognize variant regions that carry no mutations.

The clonotype was recovered from an adult in good health. The input for sequencing was peripheral blood, taken on day 0 of AZD1222 vaccination. The chain couples TRBV5-5 to TRBJ2-1; the match to TRBD2 covers 12 bases. The CDR3 sequence: CASIQPRTSGIFPGEQFF. The DNA for the CDR3 is TGTGCCAGCATTCAACCCCGGACTAGCGGGATATTCCCTGGTGAGCAGTTCTTC.